This T cell receptor (beta chain) emerged from a study of blood T cell repertoires in COVID-19. Profiled with immunoSEQ multiplex PCR; TCRdb holds only in-frame clones, not every one. The data hold hundreds of thousands of clones, with roughly 88% observed a single time. V was cut by 2 bases and J by 6 bases, with 13 bases left in between. The CDR3 runs 14 residues. The germline CDR1 and CDR2 sequences are KGHSH and LQKENI. Sequenced material: PBMCs or T cells enriched from blood (not recorded which). The receptor comes from a woman in her forties or fifties who had recovered from COVID-19. This rearrangement joins TRBV18 to TRBJ1-1; no clear D. CDR3 sequence reads: CASSPGLQPAEAFF. CDR3 in DNA: TGTGCCAGCTCACCAGGTCTACAGCCCGCTGAAGCTTTCTTT.